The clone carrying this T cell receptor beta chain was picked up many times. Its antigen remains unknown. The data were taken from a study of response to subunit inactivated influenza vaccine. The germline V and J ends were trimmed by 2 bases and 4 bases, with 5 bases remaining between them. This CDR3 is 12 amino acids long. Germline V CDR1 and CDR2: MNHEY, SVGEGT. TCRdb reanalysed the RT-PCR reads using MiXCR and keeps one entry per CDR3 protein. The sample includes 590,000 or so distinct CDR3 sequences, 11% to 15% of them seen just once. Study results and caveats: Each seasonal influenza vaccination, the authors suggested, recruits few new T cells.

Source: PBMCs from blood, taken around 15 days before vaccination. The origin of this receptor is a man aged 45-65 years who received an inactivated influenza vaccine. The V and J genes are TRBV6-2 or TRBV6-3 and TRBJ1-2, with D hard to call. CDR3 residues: CASSYGPYGYTF. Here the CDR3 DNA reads TGTGCCAGCAGTTACGGACCCTATGGCTACACCTTC.